This is a list of T cell receptor beta chains from one sample in a study of STAT5B mutations in CD4+ large granular lymphocyte leukemia. Clones were sequenced by immunoSEQ multiplex PCR, and TCRdb holds only the in-frame ones, with some missing. The table records about 46,000 clones, around 82% of them present only once. The material sequenced was CD4+ T cells from blood buffy coats. All receptors derive from a human donor in good health. Each CDR3 is given with its conserved first and last residue. Each record gives: clone size, J gene, D gene, V gene, CDR3 DNA, CDR3 protein. A D gene is named only where the DNA matches it firmly. Only some rows state a clone size, as once, few, many or a class for expanded clones.

clone size: .; J gene: TRBJ1-2; D gene: .; V gene: TRBV7-2; CDR3 DNA: TGTGCCAGCAGCTTAGGTGGGGGGAGGAACTCTGGCTACACCTTC; CDR3 protein: CASSLGGGRNSGYTF
clone size: .; J gene: TRBJ1-2; D gene: .; V gene: TRBV5-6; CDR3 DNA: TGTGCCAGCAGCTTGGTAGGTCGAGACTATGGCTACACCTTC; CDR3 protein: CASSLVGRDYGYTF
clone size: .; J gene: TRBJ1-2; D gene: .; V gene: TRBV19; CDR3 DNA: TGTGCCAGTAGTATGTCGCCGGGGAGCGGGGGCTACACCTTC; CDR3 protein: CASSMSPGSGGYTF
clone size: .; J gene: TRBJ1-5; D gene: .; V gene: TRBV2; CDR3 DNA: TGTGCCAGCTACAGGGCCGCTAATCAGCCCCAGCATTTT; CDR3 protein: CASYRAANQPQHF
clone size: once; J gene: TRBJ2-1; D gene: .; V gene: TRBV6-1; CDR3 DNA: TGTGCCAGCATACGCCAGGGATACAATGAGCAGTTCTTC; CDR3 protein: CASIRQGYNEQFF
clone size: .; J gene: TRBJ1-2; D gene: .; V gene: TRBV6-5; CDR3 DNA: TGTGCCAGCAGTCCGCGCGAGGAAATAGGTGGCTACACCTTC; CDR3 protein: CASSPREEIGGYTF
clone size: .; J gene: TRBJ2-1; D gene: .; V gene: TRBV20-1; CDR3 DNA: TGCAGTGCTGCAGGGGACAATGAGCAGTTCTTC; CDR3 protein: CSAAGDNEQFF
clone size: .; J gene: TRBJ2-1; D gene: .; V gene: TRBV5-4; CDR3 DNA: TGTGCCAGCAGCCCGGAACTCTACAATGAGCAGTTCTTC; CDR3 protein: CASSPELYNEQFF
clone size: .; J gene: TRBJ1-6; D gene: TRBD1; V gene: TRBV9; CDR3 DNA: TGTGCCAGCAGCCTACGGACAGGGGAATCGTCACCCCTCCACTTT; CDR3 protein: CASSLRTGESSPLHF
clone size: .; J gene: TRBJ2-2; D gene: TRBD1; V gene: TRBV10-3; CDR3 DNA: TGTGCCATCATGATGGGACAGGGGGAGTCCGGGGAGCTGTTTTTT; CDR3 protein: CAIMMGQGESGELFF
clone size: .; J gene: TRBJ2-2; D gene: TRBD1; V gene: TRBV11-1; CDR3 DNA: TGTGCCAGCAGACAAGACAGGGGGGACACCGGGGAGCTGTTTTTT; CDR3 protein: CASRQDRGDTGELFF
clone size: .; J gene: TRBJ1-1; D gene: .; V gene: TRBV10-2; CDR3 DNA: TGCGCCAGCAGCGGGAAAGGACTGGGGAACACTGAAGCTTTCTTT; CDR3 protein: CASSGKGLGNTEAFF
clone size: .; J gene: TRBJ1-4; D gene: .; V gene: TRBV14; CDR3 DNA: TGTGCCAGCAGCCGGGAACAGAGGGAAAAACTGTTTTTT; CDR3 protein: CASSREQREKLFF
clone size: .; J gene: TRBJ2-7; D gene: TRBD1; V gene: TRBV5-1; CDR3 DNA: TGCGCCAGCAGCTCCCGACAGGGGGCGGGCGAGCAGTACTTC; CDR3 protein: CASSSRQGAGEQYF
clone size: .; J gene: TRBJ2-7; D gene: .; V gene: TRBV27; CDR3 DNA: TGTGCCAGCAGAGACTTCGGTGGGGGGCAATACGAGCAGTACTTC; CDR3 protein: CASRDFGGGQYEQYF
clone size: .; J gene: TRBJ1-5; D gene: .; V gene: TRBV6-6; CDR3 DNA: TGTGCCAGCAGTTATGGCAGGGGTGGTCAGCCCCAGCATTTT; CDR3 protein: CASSYGRGGQPQHF
clone size: .; J gene: TRBJ1-6; D gene: .; V gene: TRBV7-9; CDR3 DNA: TGTGCCAGCAATCGCCAGGTGTATTCACCCCTCCACTTT; CDR3 protein: CASNRQVYSPLHF
clone size: few; J gene: TRBJ1-2; D gene: .; V gene: TRBV4-1; CDR3 DNA: TGCGCCAGCAGCCAAGTAGGGTTTGGCTACACCTTC; CDR3 protein: CASSQVGFGYTF